The entry that follows covers one T cell receptor beta chain sequence. Its antigen is unknown. Per germline, CDR1 MNHNS and CDR2 SASEGT. This CDR3 contains 13 residues. This sample was taken from a study of T cells expressing NK-cell markers. From its re-call of the 5' RACE reads, TCRdb lists each CDR3 protein once, without DNA. This specimen shows hundreds of thousands of distinct CDR3 sequences; the ten leading clones hold approximately 3.6%. Study-wide findings and caveats: There remained a lack of clarity about HCMV specificity of expanded NKG2C+ T cell clones.

The clonotype originates from a man in his late teens or twenties in good health. The rearrangement joins TRBV6-1 to TRBJ2-2; with no DNA, the TCRdb D assignment of TRBD2 cannot be verified. Sequencing was done on a sample of blood T cells: a sorted CD56 or NKG2C T cell subset, CD4+ or CD8+ T cells, or bulk PBMC T cells (not recorded which). CDR3 amino acids: CASSTRVAGELFF.